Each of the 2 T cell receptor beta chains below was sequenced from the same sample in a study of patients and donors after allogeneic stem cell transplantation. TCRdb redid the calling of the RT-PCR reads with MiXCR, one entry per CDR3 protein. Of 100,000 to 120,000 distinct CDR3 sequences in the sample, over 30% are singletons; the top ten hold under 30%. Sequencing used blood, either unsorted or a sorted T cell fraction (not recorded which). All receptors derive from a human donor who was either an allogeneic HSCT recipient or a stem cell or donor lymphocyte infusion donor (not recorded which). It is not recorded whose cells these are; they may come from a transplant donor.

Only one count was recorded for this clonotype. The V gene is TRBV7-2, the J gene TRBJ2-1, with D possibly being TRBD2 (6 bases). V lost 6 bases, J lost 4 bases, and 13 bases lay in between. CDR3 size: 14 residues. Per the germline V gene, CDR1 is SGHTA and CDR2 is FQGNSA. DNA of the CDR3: TGTGCCAGCAGGACACCGGGACTTTACAATGAGCAGTTCTTC. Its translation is CASRTPGLYNEQFF.

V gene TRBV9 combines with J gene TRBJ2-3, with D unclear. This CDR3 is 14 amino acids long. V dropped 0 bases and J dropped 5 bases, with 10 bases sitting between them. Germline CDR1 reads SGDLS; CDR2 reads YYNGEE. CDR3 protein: CASSVGDSQDTQYF. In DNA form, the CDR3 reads TGTGCCAGCAGCGTAGGTGATTCTCAAGATACGCAGTATTTT.